These T cell receptor beta chains were read from a single sample in a study of T cell responses to AZD1222 COVID-19 vaccine. Here immunoSEQ multiplex PCR was the method, and the copy in TCRdb shows in-frame clones only, minus some. Of about 120,000 clones listed, roughly 87% are singletons. The material was peripheral blood, obtained on day 0 of MenACWY control vaccination. These receptors all come from an adult in good health. Both conserved end residues are part of each CDR3. The D gene is left open where the match is weak. Only some rows state a clone size, as once, few, many or a class for expanded clones.

D | size | J | V | length | DNA | CDR3
NA | NA | TRBJ1-2 | TRBV20-1 | 11 | TGCAGTCTCAAGCAATCTCAGGGCTACACCTTC | CSLKQSQGYTF
NA | NA | TRBJ1-1 | TRBV10-1 | 13 | TGCGCCAGCAGTGATCTTCCGCCGGGTGAAGCTTTCTTT | CASSDLPPGEAFF
NA | NA | TRBJ1-3 | TRBV7-2 | 14 | TGTGCCAGCAGCTTAGTTCCTGTGGGAAACACCATATATTTT | CASSLVPVGNTIYF
TRBD2 | NA | TRBJ2-3 | TRBV5-6 | 16 | TGTGCCAGCAGCTTTCTTCCAGCGGGGGGCGGGAATACGCAGTATTTT | CASSFLPAGGGNTQYF
NA | NA | TRBJ2-7 | TRBV6-1 | 15 | TGTGCCAGCAGTGATTCCGGGACACAGGCCTACGAGCAGTACTTC | CASSDSGTQAYEQYF
TRBD1 | NA | TRBJ2-3 | TRBV19 | 14 | TGTGCCAGTAGCCGGACAGGGGGCACAGATACGCAGTATTTT | CASSRTGGTDTQYF
NA | few | TRBJ2-3 | TRBV9 | 14 | TGTGCCAGCAGCCCAACGACTGGCACAGATACGCAGTATTTT | CASSPTTGTDTQYF
NA | NA | TRBJ2-7 | TRBV6-5 | 14 | TGTGCCAGCAGGGGGGGCAGAGCCCCCTACGAGCAGTACTTC | CASRGGRAPYEQYF
NA | NA | TRBJ1-1 | TRBV6-5 | 13 | TGTGCCAGCAGTTACTCCCAGAACACTGAAGCTTTCTTT | CASSYSQNTEAFF
NA | NA | TRBJ2-2 | TRBV5-6 | 17 | TGTGCCAGCAGCTTGGGAGTGCAGCGTTATTTCGCCGGGGAGCTGTTTTTT | CASSLGVQRYFAGELFF
NA | NA | TRBJ2-1 | TRBV6-5 | 13 | TGTGCCAGCAAATTTGGCGGGTACAATGAGCAGTTCTTC | CASKFGGYNEQFF
NA | NA | TRBJ1-1 | TRBV14 | 14 | TGTGCCAGCAGCCAAACGTCTCGGGGGACTGAAGCTTTCTTT | CASSQTSRGTEAFF
NA | NA | TRBJ1-2 | TRBV11-2 | 15 | TGTGCCAGCAGCTCAACCGGGACGGGACTAAGGGGCTACACCTTC | CASSSTGTGLRGYTF
NA | once | TRBJ2-3 | TRBV25-1 | 16 | TGTGCCAGCAGTGAATCCCAGGGGCCTAGCACAGATACGCAGTATTTT | CASSESQGPSTDTQYF
TRBD1 | NA | TRBJ1-6 | TRBV11-2 | 15 | TGTGCCAGCAGCGCGCAGGGGGCCTTAGATTCACCCCTCCACTTT | CASSAQGALDSPLHF
TRBD2 | NA | TRBJ2-5 | TRBV7-6 | 19 | TGTGCCAGCAGCATCGACCCGGGACTAGCGGGGGGGCGCCAAGAGACCCAGTACTTC | CASSIDPGLAGGRQETQYF
NA | NA | TRBJ2-3 | TRBV3-1/TRBV3-2 | 11 | TGTGCCAGCAGCGAAGGGGATACGCAGTATTTT | CASSEGDTQYF
TRBD2 | NA | TRBJ2-1 | TRBV30 | 18 | TGTGCCTGGAGTGTCTCTAGCGGGAGGGTAGGAAACTACAATGAGCAGTTCTTC | CAWSVSSGRVGNYNEQFF
NA | few | TRBJ2-7 | TRBV7-6 | 13 | TGTGCCAGCAGTCTACAGGCCAGATACGAGCAGTACTTC | CASSLQARYEQYF
NA | NA | TRBJ1-4 | TRBV7-9 | 15 | TGTGCCAGCAGCTTCAGGGGATTGGCTAATGAAAAACTGTTTTTT | CASSFRGLANEKLFF
NA | NA | TRBJ2-7 | TRBV7-9 | 13 | TGTGCCAGCAGTACGGGGCCTAGATCCGAGCAGTACTTC | CASSTGPRSEQYF
TRBD2 | NA | TRBJ2-5 | TRBV28 | 19 | TGTGCCAGCAGTACCCTGGTACTAGCGGGAGGGCCGGGGCAAGAGACCCAGTACTTC | CASSTLVLAGGPGQETQYF
TRBD1 | NA | TRBJ1-1 | TRBV15 | 13 | TGTGCCACCAGCAGGGCGGGACAGGGGATAGCTTTCTTT | CATSRAGQGIAFF
NA | NA | TRBJ1-5 | TRBV6-2/TRBV6-3 | 16 | TGTGCCAGCAGTTACTTCCCGGGGAATAGCAATCAGCCCCAGCATTTT | CASSYFPGNSNQPQHF